This T cell receptor (beta chain) was obtained from a study of blood T cell repertoires in COVID-19. The J segment lost 4 bases and the V segment lost 4 bases, leaving 5 bases of the junction unmatched. In germline, CDR1 is LNHDA, CDR2 SQIVND (reference sequence). This CDR3 has 14 residues. Some clones are missing from TCRdb's copy, which holds only in-frame ones; the method was immunoSEQ multiplex PCR. Among about 190,000 clones listed, about 81% were seen once. Material for sequencing was peripheral blood. The sequence was collected from a woman aged 80 or older with COVID-19, enrolled during active disease. The chain has TRBV19 and TRBJ1-2, with 8 nucleotides matching TRBD1. CDR3: CASSTGTGSYGYTF. Here the CDR3 DNA reads TGTGCCAGTAGTACCGGGACAGGTTCCTATGGCTACACCTTC.